The 27 T cell receptor beta chains in this list originate from one sample, sequenced in a study of T-cell memory formation after mild COVID-19. TCRdb passed the 5' RACE reads through MiXCR, listing each CDR3 protein once. This repertoire shows approximately 410,000 distinct CDR3 sequences, less than 25% found once; its top ten account for 13%. Sequenced: PBMCs or a T cell subset sorted from them (not recorded which). The receptor source for this set is an adult woman who had mild COVID-19 (a few samples of this study predate the infection). Cell type and time point are not known.

The chain joins TRBV13 to TRBJ2-7; perhaps TRBD2 as D (5 bases). Trimming pared 3 bases from V and 0 bases from J, leaving 12 bases between. Germline CDR1 is PRHDT and CDR2 is FYEKMQ (reference sequence). The CDR3 runs to 15 residues. DNA for the CDR3: TGTGCCAGCAGCTTTAGAGGGTCGAGCTCCTACGAGCAGTACTTC. It codes for CASSFRGSSSYEQYF.

The V and J genes are TRBV6-2 or TRBV6-3 and TRBJ2-2, with TRBD2 matching over 7 bases. Germline CDR1 is MNHEY and CDR2 is SVGEGT. Germline trimming cut 7 bases from V and 0 bases from J; bases unmatched to any gene: 8. The CDR3 contains 16 residues. CDR3 sequence: CASTNGAGANTGELFF. Written as DNA, the CDR3 is TGTGCCAGCACCAACGGGGCGGGAGCGAACACCGGGGAGCTGTTTTTT.

V gene TRBV27 combines with J gene TRBJ1-5; TRBD1 might be the D (5 bases). The CDR3 runs 15 residues. The V end lost 6 bases, the J end lost 3 bases, and 15 bases lay between the germline ends. Germline CDR1 and CDR2: MNHEY and SMNVEV (reference sequence). CDR3 protein: CASRVDNGHNQPQHF. For the CDR3, the DNA is TGTGCCAGCAGGGTTGACAACGGACACAATCAGCCCCAGCATTTT.

Written as DNA, the CDR3 is TGTGCCATCAGTGAAAGAGGGCTGGAGAACACTGAAGCTTTCTTT. It specifies CAISERGLENTEAFF. This rearrangement joins TRBV10-3 to TRBJ1-1, with no clear D. Per germline, CDR1 ENHRY and CDR2 SYGVKD. This CDR3 has 15 residues. The V and J ends lost 3 bases and 1 base respectively, with 12 bases between them.

This rearrangement joins TRBV14 to TRBJ2-2, with a tentative D call TRBD1 (6 bases). Per germline, CDR1 SGHDN and CDR2 FVKESK. V was clipped by 1 base and J by 4 bases, with 13 bases between them. This CDR3 region has 16 residues. The CDR3 spells CASSQVNRAVTGELFF. The CDR3 DNA sequence: TGTGCCAGCAGCCAAGTCAACAGGGCGGTCACCGGGGAGCTGTTTTTT. Full variable domain (outside the CDR3, taken from reference TRBV14 and TRBJ2-2): EAGVTQFPSHSVIEKGQTVTLRCDPISGHDNLYWYRRVMGKEIKFLLHFVKESKQDESGMPNNRFLAERTGGTYSTLKVQPAELEDSGVYFCASSQVNRAVTGELFFGEGSRLTVL.

This clonotype was counted between two and nine times. The chain combines TRBV2 with TRBJ1-2; D is perhaps TRBD1 (6 bases). Germline CDR1 is SNHLY and CDR2 is FYNNEI. The CDR3 runs to 14 residues. Trimming pared 4 bases from V and 4 bases from J, leaving 13 bases between. CDR3 DNA sequence: TGTGCCAGCAGTGTGGGACAAGGAGTCTATGGCTACACCTTC. Amino acids: CASSVGQGVYGYTF.

The DNA of the CDR3 is TGTGCCAGCAGCCTATTTCCCTCCGGGACTAGCGACTACACAGATACGCAGTATTTT. Translating it yields CASSLFPSGTSDYTDTQYF. The J gene is TRBJ2-3, the V gene TRBV6-1, with TRBD2 identical over 10 bases. Germline CDR1 and CDR2: MNHNS and SASEGT. CDR3 length: 19 amino acids. V was clipped by 6 bases and J by 2 bases; unmatched bases: 17.

This clonotype has only a few counts. The rearrangement joins TRBV10-3 to TRBJ2-4; 7 bases line up with TRBD1. J gave up 3 bases and V 1 base, and 12 bases lay outside the gene matches. The germline V gene has CDR1 ENHRY and CDR2 SYGVKD. CDR3 length: 18 amino acids. Here the CDR3 reads CAISEFPSTGTVKNIQYF. CDR3 nucleotides: TGTGCCATCAGTGAGTTTCCTTCCACCGGGACAGTCAAAAACATTCAGTACTTC.

The chain employs TRBV20-1 and TRBJ1-1; D call uncertain. Germline V gives CDR1 DFQATT, CDR2 SNEGSKA (reference sequence). The CDR3 has 14 residues. With 2 bases removed from V and 3 bases from J, the gap between germline ends came to 13 bases. The CDR3 is CSARPGGRYTEAFF. The CDR3 DNA sequence: TGCAGTGCTAGACCGGGAGGGAGGTACACTGAAGCTTTCTTT.

This chain links TRBV14 with TRBJ2-3; D possibly uses TRBD1 or TRBD2 (5 bases each). Germline lookup yields CDR1 SGHDN and CDR2 FVKESK. Deletions cut 4 bases from V and 1 base from J, with 12 bases between. The CDR3 has 15 amino acids. The CDR3 reads CASSPGTWGTDTQYF. CDR3 in DNA: TGTGCCAGCAGCCCTGGGACCTGGGGCACAGATACGCAGTATTTT.

The J gene is TRBJ1-1, the V gene TRBV5-4; 9 bases map to TRBD1. From germline, CDR1 is SGHNT and CDR2 YYREEE (reference sequence). The V segment lost 4 bases and the J segment 4 bases; nucleotides outside the gene matches: 8. The CDR3 loop spans 15 amino acids. The CDR3 coding sequence is TGTGCCAGCAGCCAAGGACAGGGGTTCGGCACTGAAGCTTTCTTT. Translation: CASSQGQGFGTEAFF.

V is TRBV24-1 and J is TRBJ2-1, with D perhaps TRBD2 (5 bases). Germline CDR1 reads KGHDR; CDR2 reads SFDVKD. The CDR3 covers 18 residues. V lost 9 bases and J lost 0, with 23 bases in between. The CDR3, as DNA: TGTGCCACCTCTCAGGACTCTCCCCCCTGGAGCTCCTACAATGAGCAGTTCTTC. This encodes CATSQDSPPWSSYNEQFF.

The chain employs TRBV6-4 and TRBJ2-1; 12 nucleotides align to TRBD2. Germline CDR1 and CDR2: MRHNA and SNTAGT. This CDR3 is built from 16 residues. The V segment lost 7 bases and the J segment 2 bases; nucleotides outside the gene matches: 6. CDR3 sequence (DNA): TGTGCCAGCACCGCTCTAGCGGGAGGGCCCTACAATGAGCAGTTCTTC. It encodes CASTALAGGPYNEQFF.

The V call is TRBV6-6, the J call TRBJ2-7; possibly TRBD1 or TRBD2 for D (5 bases each). CDR1 and CDR2 from the germline V gene are MNHNY and SVGAGI (reference sequence). Trimming stripped 5 bases from V and 0 bases from J, with 11 bases between. The CDR3 consists of 14 residues. CDR3 loop: CASSPPGSSYEQYF. The CDR3 coding sequence is TGTGCCAGCAGTCCCCCAGGGAGCTCCTACGAGCAGTACTTC.

This clonotype was picked up a small number of times. This rearrangement joins TRBV24-1 to TRBJ2-3; 10 bases match TRBD1. CDR3 length equals 16 residues. Trimming cost V 4 bases and J 6 bases; bases outside gene matches: 9. Looked up from germline, CDR1 is KGHDR and CDR2 is SFDVKD. CDR3: CATSDMDRGGSDTQYF. The CDR3 nucleotides are TGTGCCACCAGTGACATGGACAGGGGGGGATCGGATACGCAGTATTTT.

In this sample, this clonotype turned up many times. The chain couples TRBV6-2 or TRBV6-3 to TRBJ1-5, with a possible D match to TRBD1 (5 bases). The ends were cut back, 8 bases at V and 1 base at J, with 21 bases in the middle. Germline V gene sequence: CDR1 MNHEY, CDR2 SVGEGT. The CDR3 loop spans 17 amino acids. DNA of the CDR3: TGTGCCAGCCGGGTTTTTGGGGGTAGGGCCAGCAATCAGCCCCAGCATTTT. It yields the protein CASRVFGGRASNQPQHF.

The chain has TRBV6-5 and TRBJ2-3; no clear D. The germline V gene has CDR1 MNHEY and CDR2 SVGAGI. This CDR3 is 15 amino acids long. Trimming pared 0 bases from V and 6 bases from J, leaving 13 bases between. The CDR3 here is CASSYSLFGWDTQYF. As DNA, the CDR3 is TGTGCCAGCAGTTACTCTCTCTTTGGATGGGATACGCAGTATTTT.

In its sample, this clonotype was seen a few times. The chain combines TRBV7-6 with TRBJ2-7; no clear D gene. The CDR3 extends over 12 amino acids. The germline V gene has CDR1 SGHVS and CDR2 FNYEAQ. V lost 5 bases and J 3 bases, leaving 8 bases between the germline ends. The CDR3 DNA follows: TGTGCCAGCAGCCCCGACTTCTACGAGCAGTACTTC. Its translation: CASSPDFYEQYF.

This clonotype has at least ten counts. The chain is built from TRBV28 and TRBJ2-1; 8 bases are shared with TRBD2. Germline CDR1 MDHEN, CDR2 SYDVKM. This CDR3 has 14 amino acids. With 9 bases clipped from V and 6 bases from J, the junction kept 10 bases outside the gene matches. As DNA, the CDR3 is TGTGCCAGTTCGGGGGGGGGAGACACCAATGAGCAGTTCTTC. Its translation is CASSGGGDTNEQFF.

This clonotype appeared many times. The V and J genes are TRBV6-2 or TRBV6-3 and TRBJ1-2; maybe TRBD1 (5 bases). Germline values: CDR1 MNHEY, CDR2 SVGEGT. Deletions cut 7 bases from V and 5 bases from J, with 11 bases between. This CDR3 comprises 12 residues. The CDR3 region is CASNGRAYGYTF. The DNA of the CDR3 is TGTGCCAGCAATGGCAGGGCGTATGGCTACACCTTC.

This clonotype was detected only a few times. The chain employs TRBV12-3 or TRBV12-4 and TRBJ2-1; 12 positions agree with TRBD2. V was pared by 5 bases and J by 1 base, with 3 bases of the junction left unmatched. The CDR3 has 16 amino acids. Here the CDR3 DNA reads TGTGCCAGCAGTCCTGGACTAGCGGGGTCCTACAATGAGCAGTTCTTC. The encoded protein is CASSPGLAGSYNEQFF.

This clonotype showed up just a few times. The chain employs TRBV11-2 and TRBJ1-1; D unresolved. Per germline, CDR1 SGHAT and CDR2 FQNNGV. This CDR3 spans 16 amino acids. V was cut by 3 bases and J by 0 bases, with 14 bases left in between. The CDR3, as DNA: TGTGCCAGCAGCTTGGCCACCAGTTCCATGAACACTGAAGCTTTCTTT. Protein sequence: CASSLATSSMNTEAFF.

The chain uses TRBV4-2 and TRBJ2-1; 7 bases agree with TRBD2. Germline trimming cut 2 bases from V and 1 base from J; bases unmatched to any gene: 2. Germline V gene data show CDR1 as LGHNA and CDR2 as YNFKEQ. This CDR3 is built from 15 residues. CDR3 protein: CASSQSGASYNEQFF. The CDR3 bases are TGTGCCAGCAGCCAAAGCGGGGCATCCTACAATGAGCAGTTCTTC.

This clonotype was observed a few times. The chain couples TRBV6-6 to TRBJ2-5; 15 nucleotides match TRBD2. Trimming removed 2 bases from V and 5 bases from J; junction bases left unmatched: 3. This CDR3 contains 16 residues. Germline CDR1 reads MNHNY; CDR2 reads SVGAGI (reference sequence). The CDR3 DNA reads as TGTGCCAGCAGTTACCTAGGGACTAGCGGGAGGGAGACCCAGTACTTC. This gives the protein CASSYLGTSGRETQYF.

The rearrangement joins TRBV5-1 to TRBJ2-3, with a weak D call TRBD2 (7 bases). Between the trimmed V and J ends, which lost 2 bases and 5 bases, there was a span of 18 bases. The germline gives CDR1 SGHRS, CDR2 YFSETQ. The CDR3 runs to 16 residues. The CDR3 coding sequence is TGCGCCAGCAGCTTAGAACTCGGGGGCGGGAGAGATACGCAGTATTTT. This sequence encodes CASSLELGGGRDTQYF.

The genes are TRBV20-1 and TRBJ2-3; 8 bases map to TRBD2. V shed 6 bases, J shed 4 bases, and the junction held 12 bases outside the gene matches. Germline V lookup: CDR1 DFQATT, CDR2 SNEGSKA (reference sequence). The CDR3 has 15 amino acids. The DNA for the CDR3 is TGCAGTGCCAAGGGTCGGGGGGGGCATGCAGATACGCAGTATTTT. This translates into CSAKGRGGHADTQYF.

As DNA, the CDR3 is TGTGCCAGCAGGGGGGGCGAGCAGTACTTC. Encoded protein: CASRGGEQYF. V and J are TRBV2 and TRBJ2-7, with D possibly matching TRBD2 (6 bases). Trimming removed 6 bases at V and 6 bases at J, with 6 bases between. CDR1 and CDR2 (germline): SNHLY, FYNNEI. This CDR3 has 10 amino acids.